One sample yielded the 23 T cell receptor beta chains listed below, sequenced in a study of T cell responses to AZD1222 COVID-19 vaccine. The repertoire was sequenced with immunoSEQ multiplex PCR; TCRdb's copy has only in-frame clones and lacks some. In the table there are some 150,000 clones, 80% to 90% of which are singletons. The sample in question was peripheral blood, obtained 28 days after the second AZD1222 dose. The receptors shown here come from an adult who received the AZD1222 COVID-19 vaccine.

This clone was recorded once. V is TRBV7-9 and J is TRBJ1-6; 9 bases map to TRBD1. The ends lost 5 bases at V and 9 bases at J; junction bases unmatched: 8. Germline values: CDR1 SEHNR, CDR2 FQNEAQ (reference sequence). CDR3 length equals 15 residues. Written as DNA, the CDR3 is TGTGCCAGCAGCGAACAGGGGGCCTCGAGTTCACCCCTCCACTTT. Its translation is CASSEQGASSSPLHF.

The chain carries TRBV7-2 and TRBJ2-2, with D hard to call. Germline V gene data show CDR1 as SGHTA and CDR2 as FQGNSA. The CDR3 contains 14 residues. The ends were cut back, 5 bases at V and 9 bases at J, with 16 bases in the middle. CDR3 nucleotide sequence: TGTGCCAGCAGCCCTCGCGGCCGGTACTGGGAGCTGTTTTTT. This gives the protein CASSPRGRYWELFF.

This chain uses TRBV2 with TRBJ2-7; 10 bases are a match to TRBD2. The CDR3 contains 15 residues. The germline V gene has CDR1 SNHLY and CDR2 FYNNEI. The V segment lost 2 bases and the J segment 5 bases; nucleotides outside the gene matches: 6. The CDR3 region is CASSEIRAGGHEQYF. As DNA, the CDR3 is TGTGCCAGCAGTGAAATAAGAGCGGGAGGGCACGAGCAGTACTTC.

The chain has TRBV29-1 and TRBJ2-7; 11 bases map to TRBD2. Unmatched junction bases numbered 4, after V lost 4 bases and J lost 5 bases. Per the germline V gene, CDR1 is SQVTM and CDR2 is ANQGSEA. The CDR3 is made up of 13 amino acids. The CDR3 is CSVVLAGVDEQYF. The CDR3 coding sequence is TGCAGCGTTGTACTAGCGGGAGTCGACGAGCAGTACTTC.

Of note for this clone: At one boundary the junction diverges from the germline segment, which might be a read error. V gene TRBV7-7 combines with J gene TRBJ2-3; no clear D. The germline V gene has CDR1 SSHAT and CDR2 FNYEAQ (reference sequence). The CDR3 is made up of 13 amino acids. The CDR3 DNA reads TGTGCTAGCAGCCTTTATGTGGCAGATACGCAGTATTTT. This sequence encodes CASSLYVADTQYF.

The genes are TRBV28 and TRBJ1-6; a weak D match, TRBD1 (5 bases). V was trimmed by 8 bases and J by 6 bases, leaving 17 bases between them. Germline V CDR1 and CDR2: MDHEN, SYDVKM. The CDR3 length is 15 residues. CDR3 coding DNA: TGTGCCAGCGGGAAAGCGGCAGGGTTTAATTCACCCCTCCACTTT. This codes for CASGKAAGFNSPLHF. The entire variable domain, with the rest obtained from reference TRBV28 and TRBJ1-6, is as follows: DVKVTQSSRYLVKRTGEKVFLECVQDMDHENMFWYRQDPGLGLRLIYFSYDVKMKEKGDIPEGYSVSREKKERFSLILESASTNQTSMYLCASGKAAGFNSPLHFGNGTRLTVT.

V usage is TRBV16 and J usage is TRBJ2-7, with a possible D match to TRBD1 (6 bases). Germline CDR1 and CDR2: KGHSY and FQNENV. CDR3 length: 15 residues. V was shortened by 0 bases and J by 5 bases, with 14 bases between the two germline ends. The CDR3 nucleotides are TGTGCCAGCAGCCAATCCCACAAGGGGGTGGACGAGCAGTACTTC. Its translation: CASSQSHKGVDEQYF.

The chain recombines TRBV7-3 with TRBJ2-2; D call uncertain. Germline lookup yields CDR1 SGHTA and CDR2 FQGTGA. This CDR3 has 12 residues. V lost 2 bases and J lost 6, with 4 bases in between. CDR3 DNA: TGTGCCAGCAGCTTACAATCCGGGGAGCTGTTTTTT. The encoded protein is CASSLQSGELFF.

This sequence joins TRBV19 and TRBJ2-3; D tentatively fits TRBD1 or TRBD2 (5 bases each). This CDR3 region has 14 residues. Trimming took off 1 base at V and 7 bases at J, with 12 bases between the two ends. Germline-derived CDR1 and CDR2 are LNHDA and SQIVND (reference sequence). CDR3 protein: CASSIGIQGHTQYF. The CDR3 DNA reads TGTGCCAGTAGTATAGGAATCCAGGGACATACGCAGTATTTT.

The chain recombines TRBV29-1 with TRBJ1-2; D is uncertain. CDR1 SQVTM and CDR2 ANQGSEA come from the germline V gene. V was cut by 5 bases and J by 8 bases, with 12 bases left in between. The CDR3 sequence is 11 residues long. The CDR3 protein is CSVTGPEGYTF. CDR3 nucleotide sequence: TGCAGCGTTACCGGCCCGGAAGGCTACACCTTC.

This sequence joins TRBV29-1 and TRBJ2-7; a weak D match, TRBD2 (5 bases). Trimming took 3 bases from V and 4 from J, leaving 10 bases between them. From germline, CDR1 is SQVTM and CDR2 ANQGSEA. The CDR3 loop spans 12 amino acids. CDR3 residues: CSVDGLSYEQYF. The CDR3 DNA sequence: TGCAGCGTTGACGGACTGTCTTACGAGCAGTACTTC.

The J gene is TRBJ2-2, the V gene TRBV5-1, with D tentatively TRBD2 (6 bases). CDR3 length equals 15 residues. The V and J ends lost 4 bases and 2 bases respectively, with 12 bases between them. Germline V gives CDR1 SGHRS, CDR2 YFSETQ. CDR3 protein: CASSPLARNTGELFF. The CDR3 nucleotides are TGCGCCAGCAGCCCCCTAGCGAGAAACACCGGGGAGCTGTTTTTT.

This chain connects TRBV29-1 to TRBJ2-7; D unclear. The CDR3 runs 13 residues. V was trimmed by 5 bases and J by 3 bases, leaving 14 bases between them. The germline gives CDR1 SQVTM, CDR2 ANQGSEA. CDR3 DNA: TGCAGCGTTAAAACCGGGTTCGACTACGAGCAGTACTTC. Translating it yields CSVKTGFDYEQYF.

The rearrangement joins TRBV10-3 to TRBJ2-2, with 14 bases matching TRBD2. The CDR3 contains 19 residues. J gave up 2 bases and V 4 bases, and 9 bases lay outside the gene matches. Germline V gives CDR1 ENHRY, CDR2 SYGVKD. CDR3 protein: CAISGGLAGEGRNTGELFF. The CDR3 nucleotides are TGTGCCATCAGTGGGGGACTAGCGGGAGAGGGGCGCAACACCGGGGAGCTGTTTTTT.

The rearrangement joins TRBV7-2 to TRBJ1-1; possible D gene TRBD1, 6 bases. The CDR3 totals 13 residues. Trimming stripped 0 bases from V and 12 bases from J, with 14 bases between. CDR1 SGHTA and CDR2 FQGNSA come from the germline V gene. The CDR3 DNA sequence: TGTGCCAGCAGCTTAGCCTCACAGGGTTTGACTTTCTTT. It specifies CASSLASQGLTFF.

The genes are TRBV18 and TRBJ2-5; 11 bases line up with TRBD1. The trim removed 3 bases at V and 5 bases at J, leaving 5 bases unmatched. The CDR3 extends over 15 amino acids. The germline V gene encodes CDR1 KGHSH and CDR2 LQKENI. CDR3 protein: CASSPDRGLGETQYF. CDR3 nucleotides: TGTGCCAGCTCACCGGACAGGGGGCTCGGGGAGACCCAGTACTTC.

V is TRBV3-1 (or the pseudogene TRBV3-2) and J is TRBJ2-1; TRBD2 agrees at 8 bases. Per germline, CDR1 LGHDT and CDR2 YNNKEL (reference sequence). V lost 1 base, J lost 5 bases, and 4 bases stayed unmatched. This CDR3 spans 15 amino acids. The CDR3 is CASSQGLATHNEQFF. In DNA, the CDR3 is TGTGCCAGCAGCCAAGGACTAGCGACCCACAATGAGCAGTTCTTC.

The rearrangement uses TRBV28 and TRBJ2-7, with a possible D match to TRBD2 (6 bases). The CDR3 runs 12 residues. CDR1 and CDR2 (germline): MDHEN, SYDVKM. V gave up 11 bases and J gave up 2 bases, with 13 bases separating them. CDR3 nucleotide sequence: TGTGCCGTTACTGGGACTGCCTACGAGCAGTACTTC. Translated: CAVTGTAYEQYF.

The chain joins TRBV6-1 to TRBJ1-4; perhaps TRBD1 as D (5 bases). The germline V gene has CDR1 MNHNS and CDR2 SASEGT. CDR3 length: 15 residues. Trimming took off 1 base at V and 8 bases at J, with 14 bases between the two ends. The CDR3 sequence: CASSEGPGRKEKLFF. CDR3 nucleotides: TGTGCCAGCAGTGAAGGTCCAGGGAGAAAAGAAAAACTGTTTTTT.

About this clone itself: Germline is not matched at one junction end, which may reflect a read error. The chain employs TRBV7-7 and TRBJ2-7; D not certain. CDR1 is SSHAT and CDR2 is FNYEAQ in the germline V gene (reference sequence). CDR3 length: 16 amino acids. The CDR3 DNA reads TGTGCTAGCAGCTTGGGGTCTTGGCCGCCGGATCGGGAGCAGTACTTC. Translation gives CASSLGSWPPDREQYF.

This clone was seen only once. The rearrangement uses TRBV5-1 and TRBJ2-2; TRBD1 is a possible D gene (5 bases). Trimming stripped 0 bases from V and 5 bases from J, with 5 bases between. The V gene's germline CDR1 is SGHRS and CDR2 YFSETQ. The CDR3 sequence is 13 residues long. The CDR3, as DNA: TGCGCCAGCAGCTTGGAGGGGACCGGGGAGCTGTTTTTT. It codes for CASSLEGTGELFF.

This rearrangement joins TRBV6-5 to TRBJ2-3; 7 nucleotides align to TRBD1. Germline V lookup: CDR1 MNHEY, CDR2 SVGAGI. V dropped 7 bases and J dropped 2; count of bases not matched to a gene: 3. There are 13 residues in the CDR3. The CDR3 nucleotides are TGTGCCAGCATGGGACAGAACACAGATACGCAGTATTTT. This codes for CASMGQNTDTQYF.

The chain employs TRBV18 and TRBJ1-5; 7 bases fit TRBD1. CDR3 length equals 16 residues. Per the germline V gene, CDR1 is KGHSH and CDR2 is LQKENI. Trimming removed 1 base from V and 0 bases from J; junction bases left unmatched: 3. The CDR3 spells CASSPQGAFSNQPQHF. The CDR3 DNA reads TGTGCCAGCTCACCACAGGGGGCGTTTAGCAATCAGCCCCAGCATTTT. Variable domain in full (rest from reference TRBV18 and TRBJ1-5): NAGVMQNPRHLVRRRGQEARLRCSPMKGHSHVYWYRQLPEEGLKFMVYLQKENIIDESGMPKERFSAEFPKEGPSILRIQQVVRGDSAAYFCASSPQGAFSNQPQHFGDGTRLSIL.